What follows is one T cell receptor beta chain and its context. The antigen remains undetermined. Assay: immunoSEQ multiplex PCR; the TCRdb copy retains only in-frame clones and omits some. Of over a million clones detected, roughly 97% appear once; the ten largest clones hold more than 0.9%. This record belongs to a study of shared clonotypes between healthy human individuals. Study results and caveats: Depth was large, yet rarefaction showed that sorted-subset sequencing was incomplete.

In germline, CDR1 is SGHAT, CDR2 FQNNGV. CDR3 length: 15 amino acids. Trimming removed 6 bases at V and 5 bases at J, with 17 bases between. The chain couples TRBV11-2 to TRBJ2-1; a possible D gene is TRBD1 (6 bases). This TCR was recovered from a young man in good health. Sequencing was carried out using naive CD4+ T cells sorted from blood. Subset specified: CD45RA+ positively selected. This chain's CDR3 is CASSLREGDNNEQFF. CDR3 in DNA: TGTGCCAGCAGTTTAAGAGAGGGGGACAACAATGAGCAGTTCTTC.